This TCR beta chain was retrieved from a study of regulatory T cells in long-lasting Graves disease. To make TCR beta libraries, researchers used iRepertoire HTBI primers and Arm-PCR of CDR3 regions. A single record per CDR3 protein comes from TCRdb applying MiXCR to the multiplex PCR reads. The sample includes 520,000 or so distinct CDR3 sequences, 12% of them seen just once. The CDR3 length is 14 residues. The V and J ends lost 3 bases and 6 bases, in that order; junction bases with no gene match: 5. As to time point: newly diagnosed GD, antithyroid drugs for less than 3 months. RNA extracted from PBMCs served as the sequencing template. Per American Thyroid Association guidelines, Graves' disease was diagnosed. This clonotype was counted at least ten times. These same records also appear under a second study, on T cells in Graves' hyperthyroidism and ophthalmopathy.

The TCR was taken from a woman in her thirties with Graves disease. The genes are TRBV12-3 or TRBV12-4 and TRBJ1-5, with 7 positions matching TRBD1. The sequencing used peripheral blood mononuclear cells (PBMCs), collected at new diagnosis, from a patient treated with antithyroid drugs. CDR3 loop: CASSFSGGVQPQHF. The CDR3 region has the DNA TGTGCCAGCAGTTTTTCAGGGGGTGTTCAGCCCCAGCATTTT.